The text below deals with one T cell receptor beta chain. Its recognized antigen is unknown. The input lacks base qualities; no much larger clone sits a single base away. The data were taken from a study of sequential checkpoint blockade in melanoma (dated by TCRdb to the late 2010s). With regard to the full study: Patients were assigned by 1:1 randomization to either first-line nivolumab followed by ipilimumab (arm A) or ipilimumab followed by nivolumab (arm B). Maintenance nivolumab came after both trial sequences. DNA from roughly 90 melanoma tumor samples collected before treatment underwent TCRbeta immunosequencing. Matched tumor biopsies were taken from some 22 patients before treatment and at week 13, after single-agent nivolumab (arm A) or ipilimumab (arm B). About four fifths of the matched tumor biopsy pairs taken before and after treatment were from the same lesion. Summary of the overall study and its limitations: Tumor T-cell fraction and clonality correlated with PD-L1 staining and CD8+ T-cell counts but not with mutational load. In the nivolumab-first arm (arm A), an association was found between pretreatment tumor TIL clonality and response (P = .04). The model for predicting response that combines TCR metrics with mutation burden needs to be validated in larger, independent patient cohorts. Clinical benefit was about 30 times more likely to be achieved by patients whose tumor T-cell fraction and clonality increased by week 13. Small sample sizes and reduced statistical power limited the within-arm analyses of tumor T-cell fraction.

The sample's treatment or condition label is to be understood as: randomized to nivolumab then ipilimumab (arm A) or the reverse (arm B). None of the patients in the trial had previously been given DNA-damaging chemotherapy. CheckMate 064, a randomized, open-label phase II trial of sequential checkpoint blockade, was the source of the samples, all of which came from patients with melanoma. Genomic DNA from formalin-fixed paraffin-embedded (FFPE) tissue samples served as the input for tumor TCR sequencing. The immunoSEQ Assay was used to immunosequence TCRbeta CDR3 regions from genomic DNA. Genomic DNA was amplified by bias-controlled multiplex PCR before high-throughput sequencing. Processing in the source paper ran as follows. To quantify the absolute abundance of each unique TCRbeta CDR3 region, the sequences were collapsed and filtered. Clonality, defined as 1 minus Pielou's evenness, was calculated using productive rearrangements only. Tumor T-cell fraction was calculated by normalizing TCRbeta template counts to usable DNA, which was estimated from several housekeeping genes. A previously published method was used to identify clones with significantly greater frequencies in on-treatment samples than in baseline samples. The table was pulled from immuneACCESS by TCRdb, which kept in-frame rearrangements only. Such tables lose some clones; where checked, under half of the loss comes from unresolved V genes, and the rest has no known cause. Clonal size and the V and J genes are those of that table, whereas D and trimming came from the DNA. The sample includes about 20,000 clones, with 73% observed a single time. The ten largest clonotypes hold under 5% of the sample.

CDR1 and CDR2 are drawn from the germline V gene: SGHRS, YFSETQ. The CDR3 goes from the cysteine to the phenylalanine over 16 residues. CDR3 DNA only is kept here, 48 bases in frame from base 1. V and J are truncated by 5 bases and 5 bases respectively, leaving an intervening sequence of 22 bases. The chain is made from TRBV5-1 and TRBJ2-5; a tentative D match to TRBD1 spans 6 bases. Source: tumor tissue (inferred from file names), taken from a patient given nivolumab and ipilimumab in sequence. The receptor was isolated from a human donor with melanoma. DNA sequence: TGCGCCAGCAGTACCCGATTCGACAGTAGGGGGGAGACCCAGTACTTC. This sequence encodes CASSTRFDSRGETQYF.